These 20 T cell receptor beta chains originate from one sample sequenced in a study of T cell clonality in common variable immunodeficiency. Profiled with immunoSEQ multiplex PCR; TCRdb holds only in-frame clones, not every one. The sample presents fewer than 60,000 clones, none singletons. Sequencing was done on a sample of peripheral blood mononuclear cells. These TCRs come from a person aged 18-69 years in good health.

This clone was seen repeatedly, ten times or more. Incomplete CDR3 DNA: TGCAGTGCTAGAGGTGGGGGGGGGCGCACAGATACG. As protein: CSARGGGGRTDT. From start to end, the CDR3 is CSARGGGGRTDTQYF. The J gene is TRBJ2-3, the V gene TRBV20-1; possible D gene TRBD2, 7 bases. The read comes to an end 3 residues before the CDR3 does, leaving the germline J gene to fill in the end. V lost 1 base and J lost 1, with 12 bases in between. The CDR3 has 15 amino acids. Germline values: CDR1 DFQATT, CDR2 SNEGSKA (reference sequence).

This clone was counted ten times or more. The CDR3 end is not reached by the read, which stops 3 residues before it; the germline J gene fills it in. The chain carries TRBV5-1 and TRBJ2-3, with D perhaps TRBD1 (6 bases). CDR3 length: 14 residues. The germline CDR1 and CDR2 sequences are SGHRS and YFSETQ. V gave up 4 bases and J gave up 1 base, with 10 bases separating them. CDR3 DNA (partial): TGCGCCAGCAGCCTGGACAGACGCACAGATACG. Translated, it gives CASSLDRRTDT. The whole CDR3 region reads CASSLDRRTDTQYF.

The table lists this clone with many counts. With the read ending 3 residues before the CDR3 end, the germline J gene is used to fill in that end. The chain has TRBV5-1 and TRBJ2-7; TRBD1 matches 9 bases. V was pared by 2 bases and J by 4 bases, with 4 bases of the junction left unmatched. This CDR3 has 14 amino acids. The germline V gene encodes CDR1 SGHRS and CDR2 YFSETQ. CDR3 DNA (partial): TGCGCCAGCAGCTTACAGGGGGCGGTATACGAG. Residues: CASSLQGAVYE. The CDR3 in full is CASSLQGAVYEQYF.

In its sample, this clone was seen many times. The CDR3 extends 3 residues past the end of the read, so its final part is completed from the germline J gene. The rearrangement uses TRBV15 and TRBJ1-2; no reliable D call. The CDR3 runs 15 residues. Germline assignment: CDR1 LNHNV and CDR2 YYDKDF (reference sequence). Trimming shortened V by 0 bases and J by 4 bases, and 12 bases separated the two germline ends. The CDR3 here is CATSRDRSQAYGYTF. The sequenced CDR3 bases are TGTGCCACCAGCAGAGATCGGTCGCAGGCCTATGGC.

This clone was recorded many times. The observed sequence ends 3 residues before the CDR3 terminus, with the missing tail filled in from the germline J gene. The chain combines TRBV10-3 with TRBJ2-2; TRBD2 aligns across 12 bases. CDR1 is ENHRY and CDR2 is SYGVKD in the germline V gene. There are 16 residues in the CDR3. The V gene end was trimmed by 4 bases and the J gene end by 5 bases; junction bases not matched to a gene: 5. CDR3 DNA (partial): TGTGCCATCAGTGCTAGCGGGGGGGCTGAGACCGGGGAG. This translates into CAISASGGAETGE. The full CDR3 protein reads CAISASGGAETGELFF.

The table lists this clone with many counts. The read stops 3 residues short of the end of the CDR3; the missing end is completed from the germline J gene. The V call is TRBV30, the J call TRBJ1-2, with a tentative D call TRBD1 (5 bases). The CDR3 extends over 14 amino acids. V lost 2 bases, J lost 2 bases, and 12 bases lay in between. The V gene's germline CDR1 is GTSNPN and CDR2 SVGIG (reference sequence). CDR3 DNA, as far as it was read: TGTGCCTGGAGTTTCGGCAGGGCGAACTATGGC. Translation gives CAWSFGRANYG. The full CDR3 protein reads CAWSFGRANYGYTF. The full variable domain, rest sourced from reference TRBV30 and TRBJ1-2, is SQTIHQWPATLVQPVGSPLSLECTVEGTSNPNLYWYRQAAGRGLQLLFYSVGIGQISSEVPQNLSASRPQDRQFILSSKKLLLSDSGFYLCAWSFGRANYGYTFGSGTRLTVV.

This clone was counted between two and nine times. With the read ending 3 residues before the CDR3 end, the germline J gene is used to fill in that end. This sample also contains other DNA sequences that code for the same CDR3. This sequence joins TRBV7-9 and TRBJ2-3; 14 bases agree with TRBD2. The CDR3 is made up of 15 amino acids. Germline V gives CDR1 SEHNR, CDR2 FQNEAQ (reference sequence). Trimming took 6 bases from V and 4 from J; bases not matched to a gene: 3. The CDR3 DNA, read in part, is TGTGCCAGCAGTTTGGGACTAGCGGGGGCAGATACG. This translates into CASSLGLAGADT. The CDR3 in its entirety is CASSLGLAGADTQYF.

This clone was detected ten times or more. The CDR3 reads CASSRGTSGNNEQFF. The CDR3 bases that were read are TGTGCCAGCAGCCGAGGGACTAGCGGAAACAATGAG. V usage is TRBV5-4 and J usage is TRBJ2-1; 11 positions match TRBD2. The CDR3 end falls 3 residues outside the read, so it is completed with the germline J gene. CDR1 and CDR2 from the germline V gene are SGHNT and YYREEE (reference sequence). V lost 4 bases, J lost 5 bases, and 5 bases stayed unmatched. The CDR3 has 15 residues.

This clone showed up many times. The CDR3 end is not reached by the read, which stops 3 residues before it; the germline J gene fills it in. This rearrangement joins TRBV19 to TRBJ2-5; D is undetermined. Germline values: CDR1 LNHDA, CDR2 SQIVND (reference sequence). V was trimmed by 3 bases and J by 0 bases, leaving 8 bases between them. The CDR3 extends over 14 amino acids. The DNA read from the CDR3 is TGTGCCAGTAGTATCAGTTCCAACCAAGAGACC. Protein: CASSISSNQET. The entire CDR3 protein reads CASSISSNQETQYF.

This clone has at least ten counts. The CDR3 end is not reached by the read, which stops 3 residues before it; the germline J gene fills it in. The chain combines TRBV20-1 with TRBJ2-5; D call uncertain. The CDR3 length is 14 residues. The germline CDR1 and CDR2 sequences are DFQATT and SNEGSKA (reference sequence). V gave up 8 bases and J gave up 4 bases, with 20 bases separating them. The chain's CDR3 is CSPDRVLLGETQYF. The CDR3 bases that were read are TGCAGTCCGGATAGGGTCCTCCTCGGAGAGACC.

This clone was detected only a few times. The read ends 3 residues shy of where the CDR3 ends; the end is completed using the germline J gene. This chain connects TRBV5-8 to TRBJ2-1, with TRBD2 identical over 7 bases. The CDR3 has 15 residues. The germline V gene encodes CDR1 SGHTS and CDR2 YDEGEE. After removal of 7 bases from V and 8 bases from J, the junction contained 15 bases not matched to a gene. CDR3 bases read: TGTGCCAGCGGATACGGTGGACTAGTTATCTATGAG. Its translation is CASGYGGLVIYE. The CDR3 as a whole reads CASGYGGLVIYEQFF.

This clone was observed at least ten times. With the read ending 3 residues before the CDR3 end, the germline J gene is used to fill in that end. This sequence joins TRBV5-1 and TRBJ2-2; tentative D call: TRBD1 (7 bases). CDR1 is SGHRS, CDR2 YFSETQ, per germline. Trimming took off 3 bases at V and 4 bases at J, with 22 bases between the two ends. The CDR3 is 18 amino acids. CDR3 DNA (partial): TGCGCCAGCAGCTCTTGGACAGGACGCGCCGGGAGCACCGGGGAG. This gives the protein CASSSWTGRAGSTGE. In full, the CDR3 reads CASSSWTGRAGSTGELFF.

This clone was recorded at least ten times. From the germline J gene comes the end of the CDR3, since the read stops 3 residues before it. The rearrangement links TRBV19 to TRBJ1-1, with D maybe TRBD1 (6 bases). The CDR3 runs 14 residues. CDR1 and CDR2 from the germline V gene are LNHDA and SQIVND (reference sequence). Trimming took off 7 bases at V and 3 bases at J, with 15 bases between the two ends. The CDR3 DNA, read in part, is TGTGCCAGTACCAAAGGACAGCCCTACACTGAA. Its translation is CASTKGQPYTE. The complete CDR3 protein is CASTKGQPYTEAFF.

This clone showed up many times. The CDR3 bases that were read are TGTGCCAGCAGCGTCCGGGACAGGGATGAATTGGGCACCGGGGAG. Encoded protein: CASSVRDRDELGTGE. The whole CDR3 protein is CASSVRDRDELGTGELFF. This chain uses TRBV9 with TRBJ2-2; TRBD1 matches at 9 bases. Coverage ceases 3 residues before the CDR3 finishes, and the germline J gene fills in the end. With V trimmed by 2 bases and J by 4 bases, 12 bases remained unmatched. The CDR3 covers 18 residues. The V gene's germline CDR1 is SGDLS and CDR2 YYNGEE.

This clone was counted ten times or more. Read sequence stops 3 residues before the CDR3 end, and the germline J gene provides the missing end. The V gene is TRBV30, the J gene TRBJ2-3; D gene uncertain. The CDR3 consists of 13 residues. CDR1 is GTSNPN, CDR2 SVGIG, per germline (reference sequence). Trimming removed 2 bases from V and 2 bases from J, with 8 bases in between. The CDR3 loop is CAWSPGLTDTQYF. Incomplete CDR3 DNA: TGTGCCTGGAGTCCGGGTCTCACAGATACG.

This clone has ten or more counts. From the germline J gene comes the end of the CDR3, since the read stops 3 residues before it. The gene calls are TRBV20-1 and TRBJ2-3, with 8 bases lining up with TRBD2. The germline V gene encodes CDR1 DFQATT and CDR2 SNEGSKA (reference sequence). This CDR3 is built from 13 residues. The V and J ends lost 4 bases and 5 bases, in that order; junction bases with no gene match: 5. The covered CDR3 bases are TGCAGTGCTATTCGGGGGGGCGAAGATACG. This codes for CSAIRGGEDT. Given in full, the CDR3 is CSAIRGGEDTQYF.

This clone has ten or more counts. The sequence runs out 3 residues before the end of the CDR3; the remainder is reconstructed from the germline J gene. The gene calls are TRBV19 and TRBJ2-1; no clear D gene. Germline V gene data show CDR1 as LNHDA and CDR2 as SQIVND (reference sequence). V gave up 3 bases and J gave up 0 bases, with 6 bases separating them. CDR3 size: 14 residues. The covered CDR3 bases are TGTGCCAGTAGTATCCCCAGCTCCTACAATGAG. This sequence encodes CASSIPSSYNE. The CDR3 as a whole reads CASSIPSSYNEQFF.

At least ten counts were recorded for this clone. The CDR3 end is not reached by the read, which stops 3 residues before it; the germline J gene fills it in. The gene calls are TRBV7-2 and TRBJ1-2, with TRBD1 identical over 9 bases. CDR1 is SGHTA, CDR2 FQGNSA, per germline. The CDR3 is 15 amino acids. J lost 3 bases, V lost 5 bases, and 7 bases had no gene match. This CDR3 is CASSKPGQGHYGYTF. The sequenced CDR3 bases are TGTGCCAGCAGCAAGCCGGGACAGGGTCACTATGGC.

This clone was counted ten times or more. The sequenced fragment ends 3 residues before the CDR3 boundary, so the rest is inferred from the germline J gene. This chain joins TRBV30 and TRBJ2-7; D is perhaps TRBD1 (6 bases). Trimming removed 0 bases from V and 2 bases from J, with 20 bases in between. CDR3 size: 17 residues. Germline V CDR1 and CDR2: GTSNPN, SVGIG (reference sequence). The CDR3 sequence: CAWSVRWYEGVPYEQYF. CDR3 DNA, as far as it was read: TGTGCCTGGAGTGTACGATGGTACGAGGGGGTCCCCTACGAG.

This clone was observed many times. The CDR3 extends 3 residues past the end of the read, so its final part is completed from the germline J gene. This chain links TRBV7-9 with TRBJ2-7, with D unclear. This CDR3 spans 12 amino acids. V lost 1 base and J lost 2, with 3 bases in between. CDR1 and CDR2 (germline): SEHNR, FQNEAQ (reference sequence). This CDR3 is CASSLEAYEQYF. CDR3 DNA (partial): TGTGCCAGCAGCTTAGAGGCCTACGAG.